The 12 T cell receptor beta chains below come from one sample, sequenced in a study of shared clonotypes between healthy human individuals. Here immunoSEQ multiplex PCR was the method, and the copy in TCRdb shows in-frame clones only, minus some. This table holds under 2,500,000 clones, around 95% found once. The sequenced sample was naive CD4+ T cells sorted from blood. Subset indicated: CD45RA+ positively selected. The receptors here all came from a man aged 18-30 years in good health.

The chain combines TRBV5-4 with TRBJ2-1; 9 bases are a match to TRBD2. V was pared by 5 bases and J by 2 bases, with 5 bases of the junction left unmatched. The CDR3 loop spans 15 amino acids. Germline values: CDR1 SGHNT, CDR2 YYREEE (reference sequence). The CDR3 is CASRATSGAYNEQFF. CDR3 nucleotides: TGTGCCAGCAGGGCGACTAGCGGCGCCTACAATGAGCAGTTCTTC.

The CDR3, as DNA: TGTGCCAGCAGTAAGGTCGTCAAATCGTATGGCTACACCTTC. This encodes CASSKVVKSYGYTF. This rearrangement joins TRBV28 to TRBJ1-2; D call uncertain. V lost 5 bases and J 5 bases, leaving 15 bases between the germline ends. The CDR3 runs to 14 residues. Germline assignment: CDR1 MDHEN and CDR2 SYDVKM.

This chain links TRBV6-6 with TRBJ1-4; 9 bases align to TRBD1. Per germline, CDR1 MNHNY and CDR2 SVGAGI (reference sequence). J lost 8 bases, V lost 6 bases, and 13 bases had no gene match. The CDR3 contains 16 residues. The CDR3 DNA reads TGTGCCAGCAGATCTAGAAACAGGGGGCAGAACGAAAAACTGTTTTTT. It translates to CASRSRNRGQNEKLFF.

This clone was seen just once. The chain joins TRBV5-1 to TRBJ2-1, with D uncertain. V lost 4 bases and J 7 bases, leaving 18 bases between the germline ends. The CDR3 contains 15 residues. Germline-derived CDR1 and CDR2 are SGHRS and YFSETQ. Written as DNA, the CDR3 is TGCGCCAGCAGCCCTCTAGATAGTAGCACAAATGAGCAGTTCTTC. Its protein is CASSPLDSSTNEQFF.

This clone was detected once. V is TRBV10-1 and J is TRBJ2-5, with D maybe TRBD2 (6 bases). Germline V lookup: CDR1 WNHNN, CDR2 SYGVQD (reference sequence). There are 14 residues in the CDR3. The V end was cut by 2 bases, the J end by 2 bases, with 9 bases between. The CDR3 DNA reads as TGCGCCAGCAGTGAGGGTAGCGGTCAAGAGACCCAGTACTTC. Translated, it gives CASSEGSGQETQYF.

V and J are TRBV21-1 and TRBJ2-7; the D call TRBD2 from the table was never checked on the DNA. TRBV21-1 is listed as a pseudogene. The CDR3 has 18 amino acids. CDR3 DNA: TGTGCCAGCAGCACCACTGTCGGGACTAGCGGGGGGCCCTACGAGCAGTACTTC. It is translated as CASSTTVGTSGGPYEQYF.

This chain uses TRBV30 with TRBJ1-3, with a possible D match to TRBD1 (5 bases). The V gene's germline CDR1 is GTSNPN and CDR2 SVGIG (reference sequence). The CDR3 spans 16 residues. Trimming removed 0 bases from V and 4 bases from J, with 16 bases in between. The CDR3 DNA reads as TGTGCCTGGAGTGTACTTAGGGCAGGGAGCGGAAACACCATATATTTT. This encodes CAWSVLRAGSGNTIYF.

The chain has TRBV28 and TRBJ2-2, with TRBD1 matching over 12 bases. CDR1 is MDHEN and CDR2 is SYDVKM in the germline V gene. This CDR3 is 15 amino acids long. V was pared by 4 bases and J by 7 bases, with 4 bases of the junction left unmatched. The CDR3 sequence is CASSWGQGAVGELFF. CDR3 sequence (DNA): TGTGCCAGCAGTTGGGGACAGGGGGCCGTCGGGGAGCTGTTTTTT.

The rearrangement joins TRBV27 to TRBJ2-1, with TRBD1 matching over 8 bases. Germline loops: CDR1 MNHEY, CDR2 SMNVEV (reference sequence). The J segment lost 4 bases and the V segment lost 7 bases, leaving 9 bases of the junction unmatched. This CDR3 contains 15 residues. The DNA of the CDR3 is TGTGCCAGCACCCCAGGGGGCCCCTCTTACAATGAGCAGTTCTTC. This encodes CASTPGGPSYNEQFF.

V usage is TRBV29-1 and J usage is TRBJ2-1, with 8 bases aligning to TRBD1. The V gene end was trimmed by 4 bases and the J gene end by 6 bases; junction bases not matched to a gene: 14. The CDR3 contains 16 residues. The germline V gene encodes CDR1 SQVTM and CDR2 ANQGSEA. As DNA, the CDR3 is TGCAGCGTTGGACTCAGGACAGGGCAATGGCCCAATGAGCAGTTCTTC. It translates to CSVGLRTGQWPNEQFF.

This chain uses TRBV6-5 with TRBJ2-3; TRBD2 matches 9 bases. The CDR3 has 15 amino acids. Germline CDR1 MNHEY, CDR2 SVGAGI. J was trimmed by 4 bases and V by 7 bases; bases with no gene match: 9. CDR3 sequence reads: CASTLGGGASDTQYF. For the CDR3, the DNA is TGTGCCAGCACCCTTGGCGGGGGGGCATCAGATACGCAGTATTTT.

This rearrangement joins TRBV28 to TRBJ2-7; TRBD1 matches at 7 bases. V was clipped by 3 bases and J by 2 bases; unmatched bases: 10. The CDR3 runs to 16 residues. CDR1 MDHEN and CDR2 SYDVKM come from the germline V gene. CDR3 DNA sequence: TGTGCCAGCAGTTTCGGTATTCGGGACAGTACCTACGAGCAGTACTTC. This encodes CASSFGIRDSTYEQYF. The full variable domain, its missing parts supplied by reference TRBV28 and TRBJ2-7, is DVKVTQSSRYLVKRTGEKVFLECVQDMDHENMFWYRQDPGLGLRLIYFSYDVKMKEKGDIPEGYSVSREKKERFSLILESASTNQTSMYLCASSFGIRDSTYEQYFGPGTRLTVT.